The T cell receptor beta chain described here comes from a study of blood T cell repertoires in COVID-19. On the study more broadly: Acute and convalescent COVID-19 samples came from the United States, Italy and Spain. PBMCs, B-cell-depleted T cells, or T cells were the source of the cDNA or gDNA that made up the material.

The CDR3 consists of 14 residues. The V gene lost 4 bases and the J gene lost 1 base, with 8 bases spanning the gap. Per the germline V gene, CDR1 is ENHRY and CDR2 is SYGVKD. In the original analysis: Cell counts per sample came from amplifying reference gene primers. TCRdb's table, derived via immunoSEQ multiplex PCR, lists solely in-frame clones and lacks some. From that table come the V and J calls and clone size; the DNA was used to work out D and trimming. Of about 23,000 clones listed, 88% are singletons. The TCR comes from a man between 65 and 85 years old in a cohort sampled during active COVID-19. This chain links TRBV10-3 with TRBJ1-5; D not certain. Sequencing was performed on peripheral blood. CDR3 DNA sequence: TGTGCCATCAGTGGGTCTTTAAGCAATCAGCCCCAGCATTTT. This encodes CAISGSLSNQPQHF.